Presented here are 8 T cell receptor beta chains from one specimen sequenced in a study of blood T cell repertoires in COVID-19. Data came from immunoSEQ multiplex PCR; TCRdb stores just in-frame clones and leaves some out. The sample yields about 51,000 clones, roughly 90% seen once. The source material was peripheral blood. These receptors originate from a man aged 50 to 59 with acute or convalescent COVID-19.

This rearrangement joins TRBV12-3 or TRBV12-4 to TRBJ1-2; D might be TRBD1 (6 bases). The CDR3 is 13 residues long. Trimming removed 3 bases at V and 8 bases at J, with 13 bases between. CDR3 DNA: TGTGCCAGCAGTTTTGGGGGGGCGCGGGGCTACACCTTC. The encoded protein is CASSFGGARGYTF.

This clone was seen only once. Here the CDR3 DNA reads TGTGCCAGCAGCCCCACCCAGGGGGCATACGAGCAGTACTTC. It codes for CASSPTQGAYEQYF. The chain has TRBV9 and TRBJ2-7, with 8 positions matching TRBD1. CDR3 length: 14 residues. V shed 4 bases and J 4 bases; nucleotides not matched to a gene: 7. Germline-derived CDR1 and CDR2 are SGDLS and YYNGEE.

The genes are TRBV11-2 and TRBJ2-7, with D perhaps TRBD2 (6 bases). Trimming removed 5 bases from V and 3 bases from J, with 14 bases in between. The CDR3 totals 14 residues. Germline loops: CDR1 SGHAT, CDR2 FQNNGV. The CDR3 bases are TGTGCCAGCAGCCCGGCGGGAAACCGCTACGAGCAGTACTTC. This translates into CASSPAGNRYEQYF.

The chain carries TRBV18 and TRBJ1-4; 7 nucleotides match TRBD1. Germline lookup yields CDR1 KGHSH and CDR2 LQKENI. The V gene end was trimmed by 3 bases and the J gene end by 4 bases; junction bases not matched to a gene: 5. This CDR3 has 15 residues. CDR3 nucleotides: TGTGCCAGCTCACCTCGCGGGACAGTTAATGAAAAACTGTTTTTT. Amino acid sequence: CASSPRGTVNEKLFF.

The J gene is TRBJ1-4, the V gene TRBV11-2; D call uncertain. V was cut by 5 bases and J by 8 bases, with 9 bases left in between. CDR3 size: 12 residues. CDR1 SGHAT and CDR2 FQNNGV come from the germline V gene. CDR3 coding DNA: TGTGCCAGCAGCCCGGGGAGGGAAAAACTGTTTTTT. This sequence encodes CASSPGREKLFF.

The gene calls are TRBV5-1 and TRBJ2-5; 12 bases align to TRBD1. Germline values: CDR1 SGHRS, CDR2 YFSETQ. The CDR3 has 16 amino acids. Unmatched junction bases numbered 5, after V lost 0 bases and J lost 5 bases. CDR3 amino acids: CASSLGGQGAWETQYF. CDR3 sequence (DNA): TGCGCCAGCAGCTTGGGGGGACAGGGGGCGTGGGAGACCCAGTACTTC.

The chain combines TRBV24-1 with TRBJ1-5; 9 bases are shared with TRBD1. The V gene's germline CDR1 is KGHDR and CDR2 SFDVKD. The junction had 2 bases not matched to a gene; V was cut back by 9 bases and J by 3 bases. The CDR3 has 13 residues. For the CDR3, the DNA is TGTGCCACCGGGACAGGGCCCAATCAGCCCCAGCATTTT. It encodes CATGTGPNQPQHF.

The chain has TRBV30 and TRBJ1-2, with TRBD1 matching over 8 bases. The CDR3 length is 13 residues. J lost 8 bases, V lost 3 bases, and 8 bases had no gene match. Germline CDR1 and CDR2: GTSNPN and SVGIG (reference sequence). This chain's CDR3 is CAWSSRGPRGYTF. The CDR3 DNA follows: TGTGCCTGGAGCTCCAGGGGGCCGAGAGGCTACACCTTC.